This TCR beta chain was observed in a study of blood T cells in healthy people across ages. Together with a sample-barcoded 5' primer, a J-beta primer mix was included in a second PCR lasting about 6 to 11 cycles. TCRdb re-derived calls from the 5' RACE reads in MiXCR, one entry per CDR3 protein. The table has about 720,000 distinct CDR3 sequences, 22% seen once. There are a few counts of this clonotype. Germline lookup yields CDR1 DFQATT and CDR2 SNEGSKA (reference sequence). This CDR3 comprises 15 residues. Losses at the gene ends were 1 base for V and 7 bases for J; bases not matched to a gene: 5. The sequence derives from a man aged 65-85 years in good health. The J gene is TRBJ1-6, the V gene TRBV20-1, with 9 bases lining up with TRBD1. The specimen was blood. CDR3 in DNA: TGCAGTGCTAGAGCCGGGACAGGGCAAAATTCACCCCTCCACTTT. Translation: CSARAGTGQNSPLHF.